These 28 T cell receptor beta chains originate from one sample sequenced in a study of OX40 agonist ivuxolimab in advanced cancers. TCRdb's table, derived via immunoSEQ multiplex PCR, lists solely in-frame clones and lacks some. The table records fewer than 65,000 clones, 70% to 90% of them present only once. The material was CD4+ or CD8+ T cells sorted from blood, obtained in a trial of the OX40 agonist ivuxolimab. All receptors derive from an adult with an advanced solid tumor such as melanoma, head and neck, liver or kidney cancer.

The chain uses TRBV12-5 and TRBJ2-7; D is uncertain. This CDR3 spans 12 amino acids. The ends were cut back, 6 bases at V and 4 bases at J, with 10 bases in the middle. Germline lookup yields CDR1 LGHNT and CDR2 FRNRAP. As DNA, the CDR3 is TGTGCTAGTGGCAACTCCGTGTACGAGCAGTACTTC. Translation gives CASGNSVYEQYF.

In its sample, this clone was seen once. This rearrangement joins TRBV7-2 to TRBJ2-2; 9 positions match TRBD2. V lost 7 bases and J lost 3; bases outside the gene matches: 6. This CDR3 contains 15 residues. The germline V gene has CDR1 SGHTA and CDR2 FQGNSA. CDR3 residues: CASTESGRYTGELFF. The DNA for the CDR3 is TGTGCCAGCACCGAGAGCGGGAGGTACACCGGGGAGCTGTTTTTT.

Of note for this clone: One junction end does not reproduce the germline sequence, and a read error may be involved. The chain has TRBV7-7 and TRBJ2-2; D perhaps matches TRBD2 (6 bases). The length of the CDR3 is 15 residues. From germline, CDR1 is SSHAT and CDR2 FNYEAQ (reference sequence). CDR3 DNA sequence: TGTGCTAGCAGTCAAACCGGGACTGAATCCGGGGAGCTGTTTTTT. Protein sequence: CASSQTGTESGELFF.

J is TRBJ1-2 and V is TRBV19, with 7 bases fitting TRBD1. Germline V gives CDR1 LNHDA, CDR2 SQIVND (reference sequence). V lost 7 bases to trimming and J lost 2 bases; unmatched junction nucleotides: 4. The CDR3 runs to 13 residues. The CDR3 bases are TGTGCCAGTACCTTGACAGGGAACTATGGCTACACCTTC. This codes for CASTLTGNYGYTF.

The chain recombines TRBV28 with TRBJ2-1, with D hard to call. Trimming stripped 6 bases from V and 12 bases from J, with 21 bases between. CDR1 is MDHEN, CDR2 SYDVKM, per germline. CDR3 length: 14 residues. The chain's CDR3 is CASSPLQQAVLQFF. DNA of the CDR3: TGTGCCAGCAGCCCCCTTCAGCAGGCGGTCTTGCAGTTCTTC. The whole variable domain, remainder taken from reference TRBV28 and TRBJ2-1, is DVKVTQSSRYLVKRTGEKVFLECVQDMDHENMFWYRQDPGLGLRLIYFSYDVKMKEKGDIPEGYSVSREKKERFSLILESASTNQTSMYLCASSPLQQAVLQFFGPGTRLTVL.

This sequence joins TRBV6-1 and TRBJ1-1; D ambiguous. Germline V gives CDR1 MNHNS, CDR2 SASEGT. This CDR3 has 13 amino acids. The V and J ends lost 9 bases and 1 base respectively, with 12 bases between them. This CDR3 reads CASYRRENTEAFF. CDR3 sequence (DNA): TGTGCCAGTTACCGACGGGAGAACACTGAAGCTTTCTTT.

This chain connects TRBV5-1 to TRBJ1-4; no clear D gene. CDR3 length: 13 amino acids. Looked up from germline, CDR1 is SGHRS and CDR2 is YFSETQ. Trimming took 5 bases from V and 5 from J, leaving 10 bases between them. CDR3 sequence (DNA): TGCGCCAGCAGGGCAGCTAGGAATGAAAAACTGTTTTTT. Protein product: CASRAARNEKLFF.

The V gene is TRBV7-2, the J gene TRBJ2-7; D gene unclear. V lost 1 base and J lost 2, with 12 bases in between. Germline values: CDR1 SGHTA, CDR2 FQGNSA. The CDR3 loop spans 15 amino acids. CDR3 nucleotide sequence: TGTGCCAGCAGCTTAGGGTCCACAACCCCCTACGAGCAGTACTTC. As protein: CASSLGSTTPYEQYF.

The chain uses TRBV2 and TRBJ1-2; TRBD1 is a possible D gene (6 bases). Germline-derived CDR1 and CDR2 are SNHLY and FYNNEI. This CDR3 spans 16 amino acids. V lost 4 bases, J lost 5 bases, and 20 bases lay in between. CDR3 region: CASSARGAGDGYGYTF. The CDR3 DNA is TGTGCCAGCAGTGCTCGGGGGGCAGGGGATGGATATGGCTACACCTTC.

J is TRBJ2-7 and V is TRBV4-1; possible D gene TRBD1, 5 bases. The V end was cut by 1 base, the J end by 6 bases, with 16 bases between. Per germline, CDR1 MGHRA and CDR2 YSYEKL. CDR3 size: 15 residues. The CDR3 sequence is CASSQGQGFAGEQYF. For the CDR3, the DNA is TGCGCCAGCAGCCAAGGGCAGGGATTCGCCGGCGAGCAGTACTTC.

The chain is built from TRBV6-1 and TRBJ1-5; D possibly corresponds to TRBD1 (5 bases). Trimming took off 4 bases at V and 0 bases at J, with 10 bases between the two ends. Germline V gene lookup returns CDR1 MNHNS and CDR2 SASEGT. This CDR3 spans 15 amino acids. This chain's CDR3 is CASSAGGASNQPQHF. The CDR3 coding sequence is TGTGCCAGCAGTGCCGGAGGGGCTAGCAATCAGCCCCAGCATTTT.

The chain employs TRBV27 and TRBJ2-6, with a tentative D call TRBD1 (5 bases). Trimming took 7 bases from V and 2 from J, leaving 12 bases between them. This CDR3 comprises 15 residues. Germline V gene lookup returns CDR1 MNHEY and CDR2 SMNVEV (reference sequence). In DNA, the CDR3 is TGTGCCAGCACCTCCAGGGTGCCTGGGGCCAACGTCCTGACTTTC. Protein product: CASTSRVPGANVLTF.

The gene calls are TRBV6-6 and TRBJ1-5, with 7 bases identical to TRBD1. Germline CDR1 reads MNHNY; CDR2 reads SVGAGI (reference sequence). The CDR3 contains 14 residues. The ends lost 4 bases at V and 10 bases at J; junction bases unmatched: 10. The CDR3: CASSSGQVPPPQHF. The CDR3 DNA follows: TGTGCCAGCAGTTCCGGACAGGTTCCGCCACCCCAGCATTTT.

The rearrangement joins TRBV7-2 to TRBJ2-2, with 8 bases identical to TRBD2. V trimming: 1 base; J trimming: 1 base; junction bases outside the gene matches: 2. The CDR3 totals 16 residues. The germline V gene has CDR1 SGHTA and CDR2 FQGNSA. CDR3 protein: CASSLVTSGNTGELFF. The CDR3 region has the DNA TGTGCCAGCAGCTTAGTAACTAGCGGGAACACCGGGGAGCTGTTTTTT.

This rearrangement joins TRBV5-6 to TRBJ2-3; 8 nucleotides agree with TRBD1. V gave up 4 bases and J gave up 6 bases; unmatched junction bases: 7. This CDR3 region has 14 residues. CDR1 is SGHDT and CDR2 is YYEEEE in the germline V gene. The CDR3 DNA is TGTGCCAGCAGCCCAGCAGGGGGCGGGGATACGCAGTATTTT. Protein product: CASSPAGGGDTQYF. Variable domain in full (rest from reference TRBV5-6 and TRBJ2-3): DAGVTQSPTHLIKTRGQQVTLRCSPKSGHDTVSWYQQALGQGPQFIFQYYEEEERQRGNFPDRFSGHQFPNYSSELNVNALLLGDSALYLCASSPAGGGDTQYFGPGTRLTVL.

The chain carries TRBV5-1 and TRBJ2-1; D uncertain. Germline lookup yields CDR1 SGHRS and CDR2 YFSETQ. Trimming pared 1 base from V and 9 bases from J, leaving 17 bases between. The CDR3 consists of 15 residues. This chain's CDR3 is CASSLIPRTTVEQFF. For the CDR3, the DNA is TGCGCCAGCAGCTTGATTCCCCGTACAACGGTTGAGCAGTTCTTC.

This clone came up a few times. This chain connects TRBV7-2 to TRBJ1-3, with 9 bases matching TRBD1. This CDR3 region has 14 residues. Germline CDR1 is SGHTA and CDR2 is FQGNSA. Trimming removed 3 bases from V and 3 bases from J; junction bases left unmatched: 0. This chain's CDR3 is CASSLTGGGNTIYF. CDR3 in DNA: TGTGCCAGCAGCTTGACAGGGGGTGGAAACACCATATATTTT.

The chain combines TRBV6-1 with TRBJ2-1; 15 positions agree with TRBD2. The germline V gene encodes CDR1 MNHNS and CDR2 SASEGT. With 10 bases clipped from V and 4 bases from J, the junction kept 2 bases outside the gene matches. This CDR3 region has 14 residues. The CDR3: CAIGLAGGYNEQFF. The CDR3 DNA reads as TGTGCCATCGGACTAGCGGGAGGGTACAATGAGCAGTTCTTC.

The chain has TRBV5-4 and TRBJ1-2; D gene unclear. Trimming removed 4 bases from V and 7 bases from J, with 14 bases in between. This CDR3 contains 13 residues. The germline gives CDR1 SGHNT, CDR2 YYREEE (reference sequence). CDR3 in DNA: TGTGCCAGCAGCCCCTCCGCCCGGAGTGGCTACACCTTC. It codes for CASSPSARSGYTF.

This chain joins TRBV6-5 and TRBJ2-1; D possibly corresponds to TRBD2 (6 bases). V was trimmed by 10 bases and J by 6 bases, leaving 13 bases between them. This CDR3 has 12 amino acids. Per germline, CDR1 MNHEY and CDR2 SVGAGI. CDR3 coding DNA: TGTGCCACGGGAGCAGACCCCAATGAGCAGTTCTTC. Translation gives CATGADPNEQFF.

The table lists this clone with a count of one. The chain uses TRBV14 and TRBJ2-5; 7 nucleotides line up with TRBD1. Unmatched junction bases numbered 12, after V lost 4 bases and J lost 1 base. The CDR3 runs 17 residues. In germline, CDR1 is SGHDN, CDR2 FVKESK. CDR3 sequence reads: CASSPFGQVKVQETQYF. The CDR3 bases are TGTGCCAGCAGCCCTTTCGGACAGGTTAAGGTCCAAGAGACCCAGTACTTC.

The rearrangement joins TRBV28 to TRBJ1-2; tentatively, D is TRBD1 (5 bases). The ends were cut back, 6 bases at V and 4 bases at J, with 18 bases in the middle. The CDR3 covers 15 residues. Per germline, CDR1 MDHEN and CDR2 SYDVKM. The CDR3 DNA follows: TGTGCCAGCAGATTGGGGAGGGACTTTTTCTATGGCTACACCTTC. It translates to CASRLGRDFFYGYTF.

The chain joins TRBV30 to TRBJ1-1, with TRBD1 matching 10 bases. The J segment lost 6 bases and the V segment lost 2 bases, leaving 24 bases of the junction unmatched. Germline V gene data show CDR1 as GTSNPN and CDR2 as SVGIG (reference sequence). CDR3 size: 20 residues. In DNA form, the CDR3 reads TGTGCCTGGAGTAGCGGGCGGCGATATGGGACAGGGGACCGGGGCCCTGAAGCTTTCTTT. The encoded protein is CAWSSGRRYGTGDRGPEAFF.

The genes are TRBV28 and TRBJ2-3; 10 nucleotides align to TRBD2. Losses at the gene ends were 5 bases for V and 8 bases for J; bases not matched to a gene: 4. This CDR3 region has 13 residues. Germline CDR1 MDHEN, CDR2 SYDVKM. The CDR3 sequence is CASSSGRVGTQYF. The DNA of the CDR3 is TGTGCCAGCAGTAGCGGGAGGGTAGGTACGCAGTATTTT.

V gene TRBV28 combines with J gene TRBJ1-6; D may be TRBD1 (5 bases). V lost 2 bases, J lost 0 bases, and 8 bases lay in between. This CDR3 is 16 amino acids long. Germline V gives CDR1 MDHEN, CDR2 SYDVKM. CDR3 in amino acids: CASSLGGGSYNSPLHF. The CDR3 region has the DNA TGTGCCAGCAGTTTAGGGGGGGGCTCCTATAATTCACCCCTCCACTTT.

About this clone: This CDR3 is also generated by other DNA sequences in the sample. J is TRBJ2-1 and V is TRBV10-3; D gene uncertain. Deletions cut 0 bases from V and 6 bases from J, with 6 bases between. The CDR3 has 13 amino acids. Germline values: CDR1 ENHRY, CDR2 SYGVKD. CDR3 sequence reads: CAISESQSNEQFF. CDR3 coding DNA: TGTGCCATCAGTGAGTCGCAGAGCAATGAGCAGTTCTTC.

This sequence joins TRBV6-5 and TRBJ1-2, with D perhaps matching TRBD1 (6 bases). V was pared by 6 bases and J by 12 bases, with 26 bases between. The CDR3 runs to 15 residues. CDR1 and CDR2 (germline): MNHEY, SVGAGI. CDR3 protein: CASRISNRAIGADTF. CDR3 nucleotides: TGTGCCAGCAGAATCAGTAACAGGGCAATAGGGGCAGACACCTTC.

The chain employs TRBV6-1 and TRBJ1-5; TRBD1 is a possible D gene (6 bases). Germline V gives CDR1 MNHNS, CDR2 SASEGT. The CDR3 runs to 13 residues. The V and J ends lost 7 bases and 1 base respectively, with 8 bases between them. In DNA, the CDR3 is TGTGCCAGCAACGGACAGAGCAATCAGCCCCAGCATTTT. Protein: CASNGQSNQPQHF.